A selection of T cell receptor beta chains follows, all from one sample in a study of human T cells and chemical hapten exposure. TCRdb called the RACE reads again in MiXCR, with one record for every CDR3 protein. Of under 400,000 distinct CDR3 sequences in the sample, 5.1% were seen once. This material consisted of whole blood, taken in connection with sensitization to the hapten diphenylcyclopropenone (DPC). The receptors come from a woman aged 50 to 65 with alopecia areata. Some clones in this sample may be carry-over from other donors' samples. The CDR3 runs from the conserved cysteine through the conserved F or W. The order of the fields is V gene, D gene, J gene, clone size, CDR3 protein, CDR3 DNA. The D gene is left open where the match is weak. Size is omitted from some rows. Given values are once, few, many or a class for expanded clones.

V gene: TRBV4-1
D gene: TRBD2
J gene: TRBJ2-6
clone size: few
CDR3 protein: CASSLSVAGASSGANVLTF
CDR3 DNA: TGCGCCAGCAGCCTGTCAGTAGCGGGGGCTAGCTCTGGGGCCAACGTCCTGACTTTC

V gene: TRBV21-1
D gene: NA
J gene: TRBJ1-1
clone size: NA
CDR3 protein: CASSKVQEGRNTEAFF
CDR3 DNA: TGTGCCAGCAGCAAAGTCCAGGAGGGGAGAAACACTGAAGCTTTCTTT

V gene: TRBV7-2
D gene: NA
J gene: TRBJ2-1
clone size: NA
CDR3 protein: CASSLDSRYNEQFF
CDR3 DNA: TGTGCCAGCAGCTTAGATAGCAGATACAATGAGCAGTTCTTC

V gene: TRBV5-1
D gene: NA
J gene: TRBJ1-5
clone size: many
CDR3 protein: CASSDGSSGNQPQHF
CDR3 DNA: TGCGCCAGCAGCGACGGATCTTCTGGCAATCAGCCCCAGCATTTT

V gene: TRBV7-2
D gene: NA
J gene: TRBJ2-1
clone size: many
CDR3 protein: CASSPALEQFF
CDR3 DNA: TGTGCCAGCAGCCCCGCCTTAGAGCAGTTCTTC

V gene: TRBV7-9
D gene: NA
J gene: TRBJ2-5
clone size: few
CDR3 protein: CASSLPQVETQYF
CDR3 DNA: TGTGCCAGCAGCTTACCCCAGGTGGAGACCCAGTACTTC

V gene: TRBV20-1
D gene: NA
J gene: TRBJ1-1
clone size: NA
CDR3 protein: CSASRANTEAFF
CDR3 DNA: TGCAGTGCTTCCAGGGCGAACACTGAAGCTTTCTTT

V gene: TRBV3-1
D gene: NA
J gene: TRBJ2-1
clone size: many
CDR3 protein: CASSLQGLQFF
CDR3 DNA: TGTGCCAGCAGCCTCCAAGGACTCCAGTTCTTC

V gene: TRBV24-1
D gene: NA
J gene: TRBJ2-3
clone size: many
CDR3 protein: CATSPGHITDTQYF
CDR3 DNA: TGTGCCACCTCCCCGGGACATATCACAGATACGCAGTATTTT

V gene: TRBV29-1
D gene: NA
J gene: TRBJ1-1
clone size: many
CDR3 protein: CSVDKGMNTEAFF
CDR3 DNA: TGCAGCGTTGATAAAGGGATGAACACTGAAGCTTTCTTT

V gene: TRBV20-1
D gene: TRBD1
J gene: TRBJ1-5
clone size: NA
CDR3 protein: CSATSGGQGGNQPQHF
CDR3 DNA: TGCAGTGCTACTTCCGGGGGTCAGGGGGGCAATCAGCCCCAGCATTTT

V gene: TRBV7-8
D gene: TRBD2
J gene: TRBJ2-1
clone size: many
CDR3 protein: CASSFQTSGSPYNEQFF
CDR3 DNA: TGTGCCAGCAGCTTCCAGACTAGCGGGAGCCCCTACAATGAGCAGTTCTTC

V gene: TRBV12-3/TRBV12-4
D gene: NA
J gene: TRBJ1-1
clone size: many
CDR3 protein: CASSVGVNTEAFF
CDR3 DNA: TGTGCCAGCAGTGTCGGGGTGAACACTGAAGCTTTCTTT

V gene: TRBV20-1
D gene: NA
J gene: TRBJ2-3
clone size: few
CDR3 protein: CSAIRPDTSTDTQYF
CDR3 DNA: TGCAGTGCAATAAGGCCGGATACTAGCACAGATACGCAGTATTTT